What follows is one TCR beta chain and its context. This CDR3 has 14 amino acids. CDR1 is LNHDA and CDR2 is SQIVND in the germline V gene (reference sequence). V lost 9 bases to trimming and J lost 6 bases, with 20 bases between them. Adult donors, all healthy and HIV-negative, had no recent acute infections or vaccinations. Caucasian adults residing in Nashville, Tennessee made up all the donors. These data come from a study of shared clonotypes between healthy human individuals. Sequencing was at deep level. Original analysis: ImmunoSEQ only sent back junction sequences with no quality scores, so filtering was done differently. Only in-frame clones appear in the TCRdb table, and some are missing; sequencing was by immunoSEQ multiplex PCR. V and J calls and clone size follow that table, whereas D and trimming were derived from the DNA. The sample yields around 1.6 million clones, approximately 98% seen once.

The source is a man under 40 in good health. The chain couples TRBV19 to TRBJ1-1; D may be TRBD1 (6 bases). The material sequenced was naive CD4+ T cells sorted from blood. As for subset: CD45RA+ positively selected. CDR3 sequence (DNA): TGTGCCAGCCAACAGGGAGAGCATCGGGCTGAAGCTTTCTTT. This encodes CASQQGEHRAEAFF.